This TCR beta chain was obtained from a study of graft-versus-host responses after intestinal transplantation (dated by TCRdb to about 2021). Background on the whole study: The transplants that recipients received were multivisceral, liver-intestinal, or isolated intestinal. Rather than going through the commercial service, samples from three later patients were sequenced in-house on an Illumina MiSeq and processed with MiXCR. Alloreactive clones were identified by sequencing pre-transplant mixed lymphocyte reaction products and comparing them with unstimulated pre-transplant donor and recipient T cells. The cohort enrolled some 23 intestinal transplant recipients including one retransplant, and a few patients lacking pretransplant specimens were excluded. Every recipient was given anti-thymocyte globulin induction, followed by about three years of maintenance tacrolimus and steroids. After intestinal transplantation, graft-versus-host and host-versus-graft alloreactive T cell clones in the graft, circulation and bone marrow were tracked using bulk TCR-beta CDR3 sequencing. A peak of at least 4% donor T cells among recipient peripheral blood mononuclear cells was the definition used for donor T cell macrochimerism. The paper's findings and limits, for the study overall: Early after transplant, declines in HvG clones were associated with peak levels of circulating GvH clones. Conclusions were limited by the relatively low number and heterogeneity of intestinal transplant patients. GvH clones turned up in recipient bone marrow, with some appearing earlier in ileal mucosa or blood, a pattern consistent with an intestinal mucosal origin. Patients with donor T cell macrochimerism had high GvH to HvG T cell clonal ratios in their allografts.

A word on this clone: Its antigen is unknown. The record has no base qualities; no much larger clone is one base away.

The library was generated by the immunoSEQ multiplex PCR assay. For most patients, genomic DNA was isolated with the Qiagen DNeasy Blood and Tissue Kit and shipped frozen to Adaptive Biotechnologies for TCR sequencing. For most patients, genomic DNA was subjected to high-throughput TCR-beta CDR3 sequencing by Adaptive Biotechnologies. Concerning the study's data processing: Adaptive's ImmunoSEQ software supplied the TCR sequencing data for 18 patients, while MiXCR and VDJtools were used to process three other patients. To correct CD4 versus CD8 sorting errors, sequences present in both subsets at a frequency ratio below 5:1 were removed. CDR3 nucleotide sequences shared between donor and recipient were removed because their origin could not be assigned. At least 2-fold expansion over unstimulated cells and a minimum CFSE-low frequency of 0.002% (template counts) or 0.001% (read counts) were required for clones to be classified as alloreactive. Mappable clones were those detected in sequenced pre-transplant spleen, lymph node, or MLR CFSE-low populations of the donor or recipient. The cumulative frequency of alloreactive clones was calculated as a percentage of all sequences, weighted by copy number. Not all clones reach the TCRdb copy of this immuneACCESS table, which keeps in-frame sequences only. Checked studies attribute under half of the gap to unresolved V genes and leave the rest unexplained. The V and J calls and clone size come from that table; D and trimming were worked out from the DNA. The sample table holds over 80,000 clones, of which 91% were seen once. Clones ranked in the top ten supply about 0.18% of the sample.

The label giving this sample's time point can be read as: cells obtained before transplantation from donor or recipient. CD3+CD4+ and CD3+CD8+ populations were FACS-sorted from unstimulated pre-transplant donor and recipient cells taken from spleen or lymph nodes. The material sequenced was unstimulated CD4+ T cells sorted from spleen or lymph node cells, taken before transplant. This clonotype was obtained from a human donor who was the organ donor for an intestinal transplant.

The DNA sequence is given as TGTGCCAGCAGCTTAGCGGGGGGGGTTAATGAGCAGTTCTTC. It translates as CASSLAGGVNEQFF. The chain is made from TRBV11-2 and TRBJ2-1, and 8 junction bases match TRBD2. The CDR3 holds 14 amino acids from the cysteine to the phenylalanine. Of the read, only the CDR3 DNA is kept; its 42 bases are in frame from base 1. V loses 1 base at its end and J loses 7 bases; junction bases beyond the gene matches: 3. The germline V gene sets CDR1 to SGHAT and CDR2 to FQNNGV.